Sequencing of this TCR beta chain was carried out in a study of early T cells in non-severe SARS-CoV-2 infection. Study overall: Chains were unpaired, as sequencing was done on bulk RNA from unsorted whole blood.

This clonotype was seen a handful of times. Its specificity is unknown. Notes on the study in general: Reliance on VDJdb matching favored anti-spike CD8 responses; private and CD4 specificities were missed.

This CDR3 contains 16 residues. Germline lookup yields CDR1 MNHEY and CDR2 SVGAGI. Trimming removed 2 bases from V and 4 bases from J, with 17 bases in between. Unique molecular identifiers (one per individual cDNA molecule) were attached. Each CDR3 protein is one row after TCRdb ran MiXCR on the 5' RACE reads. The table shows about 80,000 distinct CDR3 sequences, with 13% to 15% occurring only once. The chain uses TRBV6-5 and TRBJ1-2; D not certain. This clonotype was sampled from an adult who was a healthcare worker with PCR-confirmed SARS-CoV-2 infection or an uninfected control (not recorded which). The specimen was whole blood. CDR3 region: CASSYTSLTGSYGYTF. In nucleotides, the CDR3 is TGTGCCAGCAGTTACACCTCGTTAACCGGGAGCTATGGCTACACCTTC.